A selection of T cell receptor beta chains follows, all from one sample in a study of OX40 agonist ivuxolimab in advanced cancers. Clones were sequenced by immunoSEQ multiplex PCR, and TCRdb holds only the in-frame ones, with some missing. The data show over 55,000 clones, approximately 90% seen once. Sequencing was performed on CD4+ or CD8+ T cells sorted from blood, taken in a trial of the OX40 agonist ivuxolimab. The receptors come from an adult with an advanced solid tumor such as melanoma, head and neck, liver or kidney cancer. Both conserved end residues are part of each CDR3. The D gene is left open where the match is weak. Expanded clones are given a class, and other clones once, few, many or no size at all.

TRBV4-1,TRBJ2-1,-,16,-,TGCGCCAGCAGCCCCAGCGAACAGAGCTCCTACAATGAGCAGTTCTTC,CASSPSEQSSYNEQFF
TRBV7-6,TRBJ2-2,-,15,-,TGTGCCAGCAGCTTAAGGGCACCCAGTAAGGGGGAGCTGTTTTTT,CASSLRAPSKGELFF
TRBV6-4,TRBJ1-2,-,11,-,TGTGCCAGCAGTGGCTCTAGTGGCTACACCTTC,CASSGSSGYTF
TRBV27,TRBJ2-7,once,11,-,TGTGCCAGCGGGGCGGCGCTCGAGCAGTACTTC,CASGAALEQYF
TRBV7-9,TRBJ1-1,-,12,-,TGTGCCAGCACCTCTGGTAGAACTGAAGCTTTCTTT,CASTSGRTEAFF
TRBV10-3,TRBJ2-7,-,11,-,TGTGCCATCAGGGAGGCCTACGAGCAGTACTTC,CAIREAYEQYF
TRBV7-2,TRBJ2-7,-,12,-,TGTGCCAGCAGACAGGGCCCCTACGAGCAGTACTTC,CASRQGPYEQYF
TRBV7-2,TRBJ2-7,-,14,TRBD1,TGTGCCAGCAGCTTATTCGGACAGGGCGGCGAGCAGTACTTC,CASSLFGQGGEQYF
TRBV11-2,TRBJ2-7,-,17,TRBD2,TGTGCCAGCAGCCGGGGACTAGCGGGGGGCTTCGCATACGAGCAGTACTTC,CASSRGLAGGFAYEQYF
TRBV27,TRBJ2-5,once,12,-,TGTGCCAGCAGTTTTTATGGGGAGACCCAGTACTTC,CASSFYGETQYF
TRBV19,TRBJ2-2,-,14,-,TGTGCCAGTAGTATGGGGGGTTTGACCGGGGAGCTGTTTTTT,CASSMGGLTGELFF
TRBV5-1,TRBJ2-7,-,16,TRBD2,TGCGCCAGCAGCTTGGCCGGGCTAGCGGGCTCCTACGAGCAGTACTTC,CASSLAGLAGSYEQYF
TRBV5-1,TRBJ2-5,-,17,TRBD1,TGCGCCAGCATTAGGTGGTGGACAGGTAAGGACCACGAGACCCAGTACTTC,CASIRWWTGKDHETQYF
TRBV7-2,TRBJ1-1,once,13,TRBD1,TGTGCCAGCAGCCCCCAGGGGGACACTGAAGCTTTCTTT,CASSPQGDTEAFF
TRBV28,TRBJ1-5,-,14,-,TGTGCCAGCAGCTGGGGGTACAGGGATCAGCCCCAGCATTTT,CASSWGYRDQPQHF
TRBV11-3,TRBJ2-7,-,14,-,TGTGCCAGCAGCTTAAGGTCCGATGCCTACGAGCAGTACTTC,CASSLRSDAYEQYF
TRBV7-8,TRBJ1-1,-,13,TRBD1,TGTGCCAGCAGCTTTGACAGGGCGACTGAAGCTTTCTTT,CASSFDRATEAFF
TRBV7-2,TRBJ2-1,-,15,-,TGTGCCAGCAGCAGGGAGGGACAGCCCCACAATGAGCAGTTCTTC,CASSREGQPHNEQFF
TRBV14,TRBJ1-2,once,13,TRBD1,TGTGCCAGCAGCCAAGGACAGGGCTATGGCTACACCTTC,CASSQGQGYGYTF
TRBV13,TRBJ2-7,-,15,TRBD2,TGTGCCAGCAGCTTAGTCGGCGGGGGGGCTATCGAGCAGTACTTC,CASSLVGGGAIEQYF
TRBV5-6,TRBJ2-3,-,15,TRBD1,TGTGCCAGCAGCTTGGGAACAGGGGCATTAGATACGCAGTATTTT,CASSLGTGALDTQYF
TRBV19,TRBJ1-6,-,15,TRBD1,TGTGCCAGTAGCCCCGGCAGGGGGTATAATTCACCCCTCCACTTT,CASSPGRGYNSPLHF
TRBV2,TRBJ2-5,-,15,-,TGTGCCAGCAGTGTGTTCGGGATTTGGGGAGAGACCCAGTACTTC,CASSVFGIWGETQYF
TRBV15,TRBJ1-4,-,17,-,TGTGCCACCAGCGGTCCAAGGTCGGAGGGGTTGAGTGAAAAACTGTTTTTT,CATSGPRSEGLSEKLFF
TRBV14,TRBJ2-2,-,13,-,TGTGCCAGCAGCCAAGTCTCAACCGGGGAGCTGTTTTTT,CASSQVSTGELFF
TRBV5-6,TRBJ1-6,once,15,TRBD1,TGTGCCAGCAGCCTCAGGACAGGGGGAGGATCACCCCTCCACTTT,CASSLRTGGGSPLHF
TRBV28,TRBJ1-5,few,16,-,TGTGCCAGCACCTTCACAACACCGGGGGAGGATCAGCCCCAGCATTTT,CASTFTTPGEDQPQHF
TRBV5-4,TRBJ2-1,-,15,-,TGTGCCAGCAGCTTGGACTTGCGACCCTACAATGAGCAGTTCTTC,CASSLDLRPYNEQFF
TRBV2,TRBJ2-5,-,14,-,TGTGCCAGCAGGGAATTCAGTGGGCAAGAGACCCAGTACTTC,CASREFSGQETQYF
TRBV11-3,TRBJ2-3,-,17,TRBD2,TGTGCCAGCAGCTTTAAGGGGAGCGGGAGTGGAACAGATACGCAGTATTTT,CASSFKGSGSGTDTQYF
TRBV28,TRBJ2-4,-,15,-,TGTGCCAGCAGTTCCCGGACCGTAGCCAAAAACATTCAGTACTTC,CASSSRTVAKNIQYF
TRBV11-3,TRBJ2-2,-,18,TRBD2,TGTGCCAGCAGCTTCCCCCTAGGGACTAGGAGGGGCACCGGGGAGCTGTTTTTT,CASSFPLGTRRGTGELFF
TRBV5-6,TRBJ2-7,once,13,-,TGTGCCAGCAGCTTGGAGAACCCCTACGAGCAGTACTTC,CASSLENPYEQYF
TRBV5-1,TRBJ2-7,once,11,-,TGCGCCAGCAGGGGAAGGAACGAGCAGTACTTC,CASRGRNEQYF
TRBV28,TRBJ1-2,-,14,-,TGTGCCAGCAGCCCTGGGACATTTTCTAATGGCTACACCTTC,CASSPGTFSNGYTF
TRBV19,TRBJ1-2,-,11,-,TGTGCCAGTGGGACCGCCTATGGCTACACCTTC,CASGTAYGYTF
TRBV2,TRBJ1-5,-,14,TRBD1,TGTGCCAGCAGCGCTACAGGGGGTGGTCAGCCCCAGCATTTT,CASSATGGGQPQHF
TRBV7-2,TRBJ1-5,-,14,-,TGTGCCAGCAGCTTAGACAGGGCAGGGCAGCCCCAGCATTTT,CASSLDRAGQPQHF
TRBV6-1,TRBJ2-7,-,15,TRBD2,TGTGCCAGCAGTGAATTATGGGGGGGTTACTACGAGCAGTACTTC,CASSELWGGYYEQYF
TRBV9,TRBJ2-1,-,17,TRBD2,TGTGCCAGCAGCGTAGCTTTTACTAGCGGGGCCTACAATGAGCAGTTCTTC,CASSVAFTSGAYNEQFF
TRBV4-2,TRBJ1-1,-,14,TRBD1,TGTGCCAGCAAGGAACGACAGGGGGACACTGAAGCTTTCTTT,CASKERQGDTEAFF
TRBV19,TRBJ2-7,-,15,-,TGTGCCAGTAGAAGGTCAGGGACTTTAGTCTACGAGCAGTACTTC,CASRRSGTLVYEQYF
TRBV28,TRBJ2-1,-,15,-,TGTGCCAGCTCCTCCTTGGAGGGGGCGAGAAGTGAGCAGTTCTTC,CASSSLEGARSEQFF
TRBV7-9,TRBJ2-1,-,15,TRBD1,TGTGCCAGCACTGAGGGACAGGGCTGGGACAATGAGCAGTTCTTC,CASTEGQGWDNEQFF
TRBV5-1,TRBJ2-3,once,11,TRBD1,TGCGCCAGCAGTGGACAGGGCACGCAGTATTTT,CASSGQGTQYF
TRBV4-1,TRBJ1-2,-,15,-,TGCGCCAGCAGCCAAGGTTGGGGGGCGGTCTATGGCTACACCTTC,CASSQGWGAVYGYTF
TRBV5-1,TRBJ1-1,-,16,-,TGCGCCAGCAGCAGAGGTAGGGGCGGCGGGGACACTGAAGCTTTCTTT,CASSRGRGGGDTEAFF
TRBV19,TRBJ2-1,-,14,-,TGTGCCAGTAGTAGGGGGCCCGCCGCGAATGAGCAGTTCTTC,CASSRGPAANEQFF
TRBV5-4,TRBJ1-2,-,16,-,TGTGCCAGCAGCGCCGGAGGGGGGCAGGCCGGCTATGGCTACACCTTC,CASSAGGGQAGYGYTF
TRBV28,TRBJ1-4,-,14,TRBD1,TGTGCCATCGGGACAGGGCGCGCTAATGAAAAACTGTTTTTT,CAIGTGRANEKLFF
TRBV9,TRBJ1-5,-,14,-,TGTGCCAGCAGCCTGCTTCCTACCTTGGAGCCCCAGCATTTT,CASSLLPTLEPQHF
TRBV5-1,TRBJ2-7,-,15,-,TGCGCCAGCAGCCGAACAGGTTCCAGCTCCTACGAGCAGTACTTC,CASSRTGSSSYEQYF
TRBV30,TRBJ2-1,-,12,-,TGTGCCTGGAGTATGGCCTACAATGAGCAGTTCTTC,CAWSMAYNEQFF
TRBV7-9,TRBJ2-4,once,15,TRBD1,TGTGCCAGCAGACCATCAGGGGGCGAGCAAAACATTCAGTACTTC,CASRPSGGEQNIQYF
TRBV2,TRBJ2-7,-,13,TRBD1,TGTGCCAGCACTACCGACAGGGCCGGACGGCGGTACTTC,CASTTDRAGRRYF